The 7 T cell receptor beta chains listed next were all sequenced from one sample in a study of blood T cell repertoires in COVID-19. Using immunoSEQ multiplex PCR, the repertoire was profiled, and TCRdb retains in-frame clones only, with some absent. The table has 120,000 or so clones, approximately 81% seen once. Sequencing was carried out using peripheral blood. The source is a woman aged 25 to 39 who had recovered from COVID-19.

This sequence joins TRBV24-1 and TRBJ1-2; 7 bases are shared with TRBD1. V shed 3 bases and J 1 base; nucleotides not matched to a gene: 1. CDR1 and CDR2 from the germline V gene are KGHDR and SFDVKD. The CDR3 contains 14 residues. This chain's CDR3 is CATSDTGVNYGYTF. The DNA of the CDR3 is TGTGCCACCAGTGATACAGGGGTTAACTATGGCTACACCTTC.

The chain is built from TRBV6-4 and TRBJ2-1; a possible D gene is TRBD2 (5 bases). This CDR3 is built from 14 residues. With 1 base removed from V and 6 bases from J, the gap between germline ends came to 10 bases. Germline CDR1 and CDR2: MRHNA and SNTAGT. CDR3 sequence reads: CASSDWLGANEQFF. In DNA form, the CDR3 reads TGTGCCAGCAGTGACTGGCTGGGAGCCAATGAGCAGTTCTTC.

The J gene is TRBJ2-5, the V gene TRBV3-1 (or the pseudogene TRBV3-2), with 10 bases lining up with TRBD2. The CDR3 runs 14 residues. Trimming cost V 8 bases and J 3 bases; bases outside gene matches: 6. The germline gives CDR1 LGHDT, CDR2 YNNKEL (reference sequence). Here the CDR3 DNA reads TGTGCCAGCCACCACACTAGCGGGAAAGAGACCCAGTACTTC. Its translation is CASHHTSGKETQYF.

Only a few counts were recorded for this clone. V is TRBV6-2 or TRBV6-3 and J is TRBJ2-3; D is unresolved. V gave up 3 bases and J gave up 0 bases, with 7 bases separating them. From germline, CDR1 is MNHEY and CDR2 SVGEGT. The CDR3 has 14 residues. This chain's CDR3 is CASSYDTSTDTQYF. The CDR3 coding sequence is TGTGCCAGCAGTTATGACACTAGCACAGATACGCAGTATTTT.

This sequence joins TRBV5-1 and TRBJ1-1, with D perhaps matching TRBD1 (5 bases). Deletions cut 4 bases from V and 0 bases from J, with 13 bases between. The CDR3 length is 15 residues. Germline loops: CDR1 SGHRS, CDR2 YFSETQ. CDR3 region: CASSLRQTMNTEAFF. The DNA of the CDR3 is TGCGCCAGCAGCCTCAGACAGACCATGAACACTGAAGCTTTCTTT.

The CDR3 DNA sequence: TGCGCCAGCAGTGAACGCGGGACCTCCTACAATGAGCAGTTCTTC. It is translated as CASSERGTSYNEQFF. The V call is TRBV10-2, the J call TRBJ2-1; tentatively, D is TRBD2 (6 bases). This CDR3 is 15 amino acids long. V lost 3 bases and J 0 bases, leaving 9 bases between the germline ends. CDR1 WSHSY and CDR2 SAAADI come from the germline V gene.

This clone came up once. The genes are TRBV19 and TRBJ1-1; 7 positions match TRBD1. V shed 4 bases and J 7 bases; nucleotides not matched to a gene: 6. The V gene's germline CDR1 is LNHDA and CDR2 SQIVND (reference sequence). The CDR3 spans 13 residues. In DNA, the CDR3 is TGTGCCAGTAGTACCGGCTGGGACAGTGAAGCTTTCTTT. Its protein product is CASSTGWDSEAFF.